Presented here are 15 T cell receptor beta chains from one specimen sequenced in a study of regulatory T cells in long-lasting Graves disease. Investigators prepared the TCR beta libraries by applying iRepertoire HTBI primers and Arm-PCR of CDR3 regions. One entry per CDR3 protein results from TCRdb running MiXCR on the multiplex PCR reads. The sample holds about 460,000 distinct CDR3 sequences, around 15% seen once. The time point: newly diagnosed GD, antithyroid drugs for less than 3 months. RNA isolated from PBMCs was used to make the TCR library. The same data also contributed to another study, on T cells in Graves' hyperthyroidism and ophthalmopathy.

This sample comprised peripheral blood mononuclear cells (PBMCs), obtained at new diagnosis, from a patient treated with antithyroid drugs. The receptors shown here come from a woman in her forties or fifties with Graves disease.

This clonotype has a handful of counts. The chain is built from TRBV6-4 and TRBJ2-1; weak D call: TRBD2 (6 bases). The CDR3 contains 16 residues. Per the germline V gene, CDR1 is MRHNA and CDR2 is SNTAGT. The V and J ends lost 0 bases and 0 bases respectively, with 9 bases between them. CDR3 region: CASSDSGGSSYNEQFF. In DNA, the CDR3 is TGTGCCAGCAGTGACTCGGGGGGTAGCTCCTACAATGAGCAGTTCTTC.

This clonotype was seen many times. The genes are TRBV14 and TRBJ2-7, with unresolved D. This CDR3 comprises 12 residues. The V and J ends lost 4 bases and 3 bases respectively, with 7 bases between them. CDR1 and CDR2 from the germline V gene are SGHDN and FVKESK. CDR3 protein: CASSPQDYEQYF. For the CDR3, the DNA is TGTGCCAGCAGCCCTCAGGACTACGAGCAGTACTTC. The variable domain in full, completed from reference TRBV14 and TRBJ2-7, reads EAGVTQFPSHSVIEKGQTVTLRCDPISGHDNLYWYRRVMGKEIKFLLHFVKESKQDESGMPNNRFLAERTGGTYSTLKVQPAELEDSGVYFCASSPQDYEQYFGPGTRLTVT.

This rearrangement joins TRBV6-1 to TRBJ2-2; 7 bases are a match to TRBD2. J was trimmed by 3 bases and V by 7 bases; bases with no gene match: 11. The CDR3 spans 16 residues. Germline-derived CDR1 and CDR2 are MNHNS and SASEGT. CDR3 protein: CASTSPSGIHTGELFF. The CDR3 DNA reads TGTGCCAGCACTTCCCCCAGCGGGATACACACCGGGGAGCTGTTTTTT.

With respect to this clonotype: A junction boundary mismatches the germline segment, possibly from a read error. The gene calls are TRBV10-3 and TRBJ1-2; 7 positions agree with TRBD1. Per germline, CDR1 ENHRY and CDR2 SYGVKD. CDR3 length: 13 amino acids. The CDR3 spells CVITEGQNYGYTF. Written as DNA, the CDR3 is TGTGTCATCACCGAGGGACAGAACTATGGCTACACCTTC.

This clonotype has at least ten counts. This chain uses TRBV9 with TRBJ1-2, with 11 bases that match TRBD1. The CDR3 has 14 residues. From germline, CDR1 is SGDLS and CDR2 YYNGEE. The J segment lost 6 bases and the V segment lost 3 bases, leaving 4 bases of the junction unmatched. CDR3 amino acids: CASSDGTGGDGYTF. The CDR3 DNA is TGTGCCAGCAGCGACGGGACAGGGGGTGATGGCTACACCTTC.

This clonotype was found a few times. J is TRBJ2-3 and V is TRBV30; 7 nucleotides line up with TRBD1. This CDR3 is built from 14 residues. The junction had 2 bases not matched to a gene; V was cut back by 2 bases and J by 0 bases. Germline V gives CDR1 GTSNPN, CDR2 SVGIG (reference sequence). The CDR3 spells CAWSMTGSTDTQYF. For the CDR3, the DNA is TGTGCCTGGAGTATGACAGGGAGCACAGATACGCAGTATTTT.

This clonotype was seen repeatedly, ten times or more. The chain carries TRBV5-5 and TRBJ2-1; TRBD2 might be the D (5 bases). Per the germline V gene, CDR1 is SGHKS and CDR2 is YYEKEE (reference sequence). The CDR3 length is 16 residues. Trimming shortened V by 0 bases and J by 1 base, and 11 bases separated the two germline ends. The CDR3 sequence is CASSLEGIASYNEQFF. In DNA form, the CDR3 reads TGTGCCAGCAGCTTGGAGGGAATAGCGTCCTACAATGAGCAGTTCTTC.

V and J are TRBV5-6 and TRBJ2-1; 9 positions match TRBD1. The germline V gene has CDR1 SGHDT and CDR2 YYEEEE. Trimming removed 3 bases from V and 16 bases from J; junction bases left unmatched: 5. The CDR3 contains 11 residues. The CDR3: CASSSGTGIFF. CDR3 DNA: TGTGCCAGCAGCTCTGGGACAGGGATTTTCTTC.

The CDR3 region is CSARSSGKVLFF. The DNA for the CDR3 is TGCAGTGCTAGGAGCAGCGGGAAGGTTTTGTTCTTC. The chain uses TRBV20-1 and TRBJ2-1; TRBD2 matches 7 bases. The CDR3 runs to 12 residues. Trimming cost V 3 bases and J 15 bases; bases outside gene matches: 11. Germline loops: CDR1 DFQATT, CDR2 SNEGSKA (reference sequence).

There are many counts of this clonotype. V and J are TRBV5-8 and TRBJ1-4; D perhaps matches TRBD1 (5 bases). The V gene's germline CDR1 is SGHTS and CDR2 YDEGEE. V was cut by 4 bases and J by 7 bases, with 17 bases left in between. The CDR3 is 15 residues long. The CDR3 sequence: CASSATGQFFEKLFF. The DNA for the CDR3 is TGTGCCAGCAGCGCCACGGGGCAGTTCTTTGAAAAACTGTTTTTT.

The J gene is TRBJ2-5, the V gene TRBV5-1; 7 nucleotides agree with TRBD1. The V segment lost 3 bases and the J segment 11 bases; nucleotides outside the gene matches: 13. The germline gives CDR1 SGHRS, CDR2 YFSETQ. The CDR3 is 14 residues long. The DNA for the CDR3 is TGCGCCAGCAGCTCGAGGGACAGTAGAAATGAGCAGTACTTC. Encoded protein: CASSSRDSRNEQYF.

The CDR3 spells CASSQLREGRMNTEAFF. In DNA form, the CDR3 reads TGTGCCAGCAGCCAGTTAAGGGAAGGGAGAATGAACACTGAAGCTTTCTTT. This chain links TRBV3-1 with TRBJ1-1, with D hard to call. The CDR3 is 17 amino acids. Per germline, CDR1 LGHDT and CDR2 YNNKEL (reference sequence). Trimming left V 3 bases short and J 0 bases short, with 17 bases between.

With respect to this clonotype: This may be a read error, as it is one base from a much larger clone. The rearrangement links TRBV20-1 to TRBJ1-1, with 9 nucleotides matching TRBD1. There are 17 residues in the CDR3. Germline CDR1 is DFQATT and CDR2 is SNEGSKA (reference sequence). With 3 bases clipped from V and 2 bases from J, the junction kept 13 bases outside the gene matches. This chain's CDR3 is CSASIAGQGTRNTEAFF. The CDR3, as DNA: TGCAGTGCTAGTATAGCTGGACAGGGGACCCGAAACACTGAAGCTTTCTTT.

About this clonotype itself: A read error may be the cause here, since a much bigger clone is one base away. The chain joins TRBV28 to TRBJ2-3; possible D gene TRBD1, 6 bases. Trimming pared 4 bases from V and 2 bases from J, leaving 13 bases between. The CDR3 is 15 amino acids. CDR1 and CDR2 from the germline V gene are MDHEN and SYDVKM. CDR3 amino acids: CASSSPGAVTDTQYF. Here the CDR3 DNA reads TGTGCCAGCAGTTCCCCAGGGGCAGTCACAGATACGCAGTATTTT.

This clonotype was detected only a few times. This rearrangement joins TRBV6-5 to TRBJ1-2; D is possibly TRBD1 (6 bases). CDR1 is MNHEY and CDR2 is SVGAGI in the germline V gene. The CDR3 consists of 13 residues. V was cut by 6 bases and J by 3 bases, with 11 bases left in between. The CDR3 DNA sequence: TGTGCCAGCAGCTACAGGGCGGACTATGGCTACACCTTC. Translation gives CASSYRADYGYTF.